These T cell receptor beta chains were read from a single sample in a study of regulatory T cells in long-lasting Graves disease. One entry per CDR3 protein, called by TCRdb with MiXCR from the multiplex PCR reads. The table lists about 400,000 distinct CDR3 sequences, less than 25% of them singletons. This material consisted of peripheral blood mononuclear cells (PBMCs), taken when the disease was refractory, from a patient treated with antithyroid drugs. Receptors originate from a female donor with Graves disease. Both conserved end residues are part of each CDR3. A D gene is named only where the DNA matches it firmly. Only some rows state a clone size, as once, few, many or a class for expanded clones.

D,length,V,J,size,CDR3,DNA
.,15,TRBV12-3/TRBV12-4,TRBJ1-3,.,CASSFSSGAGNTIYF,TGTGCCAGCAGTTTTTCTTCGGGGGCTGGAAACACCATATATTTT
.,16,TRBV7-2,TRBJ1-3,.,CASSLGGPVSGNTIYF,TGTGCCAGCAGCTTAGGGGGTCCTGTCTCTGGAAACACCATATATTTT
.,13,TRBV27,TRBJ1-1,many,CASSTLGDTEAFF,TGTGCCAGCAGCACCCTTGGGGACACTGAAGCTTTCTTT
.,17,TRBV6-4,TRBJ1-5,few,CASTPHEVRTSNQPQHF,TGTGCCAGCACTCCCCATGAAGTGAGGACTAGCAATCAGCCCCAGCATTTT
TRBD2,18,TRBV30,TRBJ2-7,few,CAWSKHSGLAGSGHEQYF,TGTGCCTGGAGTAAACACTCCGGACTAGCGGGATCAGGCCACGAGCAGTACTTC
TRBD1,13,TRBV5-1,TRBJ2-7,few,CASSPGGREEQYF,TGCGCCAGCAGCCCAGGGGGCCGGGAGGAGCAGTACTTC
.,16,TRBV12-5,TRBJ1-5,few,CASGLVGGIGNQPQHF,TGTGCTAGTGGTTTGGTAGGGGGTATAGGCAATCAGCCCCAGCATTTT
.,15,TRBV2,TRBJ1-1,many,CASSDTGPMNTEAFF,TGTGCCAGCAGTGATACAGGGCCAATGAACACTGAAGCTTTCTTT
TRBD2,14,TRBV7-2,TRBJ2-7,many,CASSDGLADYEQYF,TGTGCCAGCAGCGATGGACTAGCGGATTACGAGCAGTACTTC
.,14,TRBV6-1,TRBJ2-5,few,CASSHRDTQETQYF,TGTGCCAGCAGTCACAGGGACACTCAAGAGACCCAGTACTTC
.,12,TRBV12-3/TRBV12-4,TRBJ1-1,many,CASSLGVTEAFF,TGTGCCAGCAGTTTAGGAGTCACTGAAGCTTTCTTT
TRBD2,12,TRBV6-1,TRBJ2-1,.,CASSGTSPEQFF,TGTGCCAGCAGTGGGACTAGCCCTGAGCAGTTCTTC
.,12,TRBV10-2,TRBJ2-2,many,CASSGYTGELFF,TGCGCCAGCAGCGGGTACACCGGGGAGCTGTTTTTT
.,12,TRBV12-3/TRBV12-4,TRBJ2-7,many,CASSHGIYEQYF,TGTGCCAGCAGCCACGGCATCTACGAGCAGTACTTC
.,14,TRBV12-3/TRBV12-4,TRBJ2-2,.,CATSKTRNTGELFF,TGTGCCACCAGCAAGACAAGGAACACCGGGGAGCTGTTTTTT
.,15,TRBV12-3/TRBV12-4,TRBJ2-7,.,CASSLWTRNSYEQYF,TGTGCCAGCAGTTTATGGACTCGAAACTCCTACGAGCAGTACTTC
TRBD1,14,TRBV6-1,TRBJ1-2,many,CATLADRPNYGYTF,TGTGCCACGCTGGCGGACAGGCCTAACTATGGCTACACCTTC
.,14,TRBV20-1,TRBJ1-2,many,CSASQDSDIYGYTF,TGCAGTGCTAGCCAAGACAGCGACATCTATGGCTACACCTTC
.,12,TRBV12-3/TRBV12-4,TRBJ2-7,many,CASRNWLFEQYF,TGTGCCAGCAGGAATTGGCTTTTCGAGCAGTACTTC
.,14,TRBV10-2,TRBJ1-5,.,CASRGLADNQPQHF,TGCGCCAGCAGAGGACTTGCAGACAATCAGCCCCAGCATTTT
.,14,TRBV4-3,TRBJ1-2,.,CASSQGLQGYGYTF,TGCGCCAGCAGCCAAGGACTACAGGGTTATGGCTACACCTTC
.,16,TRBV28,TRBJ2-7,many,CASSIPTAVFSYEQYF,TGTGCCAGCAGTATCCCTACAGCGGTTTTTTCCTACGAGCAGTACTTC
.,15,TRBV7-2,TRBJ2-7,few,CASTSGHAVTYEQYF,TGTGCCAGCACCTCCGGGCACGCTGTCACCTACGAGCAGTACTTC
.,12,TRBV7-2,TRBJ1-2,many,CASSLERNGYTF,TGTGCCAGCAGCTTAGAACGAAACGGCTACACCTTC
TRBD1,14,TRBV5-4,TRBJ2-5,.,CASSLAGTGETQYF,TGTGCCAGCAGCTTGGCCGGGACAGGGGAGACCCAGTACTTC
TRBD2,15,TRBV27,TRBJ2-3,many,CASRLAGGPADTQYF,TGTGCCAGCAGGCTAGCGGGAGGGCCAGCAGATACGCAGTATTTT
TRBD2,14,TRBV7-2,TRBJ2-5,many,CASSLGAGPGTQYF,TGTGCCAGCAGCTTAGGAGCGGGGCCCGGGACCCAGTACTTC
.,14,TRBV3-1,TRBJ2-5,.,CASSADSGRETQYF,TGTGCCAGCAGCGCGGACTCGGGGCGGGAGACCCAGTACTTC
.,13,TRBV7-9,TRBJ1-4,few,CASSSRGLVELFF,TGTGCCAGCAGCTCCCGGGGGCTTGTGGAACTGTTTTTT
.,14,TRBV5-6,TRBJ2-7,few,CASSFPAGPYEQYF,TGTGCCAGCAGCTTCCCAGCGGGCCCCTACGAGCAGTACTTC
.,13,TRBV18,TRBJ1-2,.,CASSRDAGGGYTF,TGTGCCAGCTCTAGGGACGCCGGTGGTGGCTACACCTTC
.,12,TRBV7-2,TRBJ2-7,many,CASSHGPYEQYF,TGTGCCAGCAGCCACGGACCGTACGAGCAGTACTTC
TRBD1,15,TRBV7-7,TRBJ2-7,.,CASRIDREPYYEQYF,TGTGCTAGCAGAATAGACAGGGAACCCTACTACGAGCAGTACTTC
.,14,TRBV7-8,TRBJ2-7,.,CASSLDRFAYEQYF,TGTGCCAGCAGCCTTGACAGGTTTGCCTACGAGCAGTACTTC
.,13,TRBV15,TRBJ1-2,many,CATSYGPHYGYTF,TGTGCCACCAGTTACGGGCCCCACTATGGCTACACCTTC
TRBD2,16,TRBV28,TRBJ2-5,many,CASSFLATSGQETQYF,TGTGCCAGCAGTTTTCTGGCAACTAGCGGCCAAGAGACCCAGTACTTC
.,14,TRBV12-5,TRBJ2-7,few,CASGSTGTRREQYF,TGTGCTAGTGGTTCTACCGGGACTCGTCGCGAGCAGTACTTC
TRBD2,15,TRBV30,TRBJ2-2,.,CAWTDLAGNTGELFF,TGTGCCTGGACCGACCTAGCGGGGAACACCGGGGAGCTGTTTTTT
.,15,TRBV3-1,TRBJ1-1,many,CASKREGPGNTEAFF,TGTGCCAGCAAGAGGGAGGGGCCGGGGAACACTGAAGCTTTCTTT
.,11,TRBV28,TRBJ1-1,few,CASTVGPAAFF,TGTGCCAGCACGGTGGGGCCGGCGGCTTTCTTT
.,12,TRBV30,TRBJ1-5,few,CAWSFRGQPQHF,TGTGCCTGGAGTTTCCGGGGGCAGCCCCAGCATTTT
.,14,TRBV6-2/TRBV6-3,TRBJ2-4,.,CASSYQGAKNIQYF,TGTGCCAGCAGTTACCAGGGAGCCAAAAACATTCAGTACTTC
.,16,TRBV18,TRBJ1-3,few,CASSPRQISSGNTIYF,TGTGCCAGCTCACCGCGACAGATAAGCTCTGGAAACACCATATATTTT
TRBD1,14,TRBV28,TRBJ2-7,many,CASSLWTGGNEQYF,TGTGCCAGCAGTTTATGGACAGGGGGCAACGAGCAGTACTTC
TRBD2,16,TRBV6-1,TRBJ2-2,.,CASRPPGLVSTGELFF,TGTGCCAGCAGGCCGCCGGGACTAGTCTCCACCGGGGAGCTGTTTTTT
.,13,TRBV9,TRBJ1-2,.,CASSPLPHYGYTF,TGTGCCAGCAGTCCTCTTCCCCACTATGGCTACACCTTC
.,13,TRBV28,TRBJ2-7,few,CASSLYAFYEQYF,TGTGCCAGCAGTTTGTATGCCTTCTACGAGCAGTACTTC
.,15,TRBV18,TRBJ1-1,many,CASSRAGFANTEAFF,TGTGCCAGCTCACGGGCAGGGTTTGCGAACACTGAAGCTTTCTTT